The entry below gives a single TCR beta chain sequence along with its context. This clonotype has only a few counts. Its antigen specificity is not known. With a much larger clone just one base away, this may be a read error. This sample is drawn from a study of blood T cells in healthy people across ages (dated by TCRdb to about 2015). General notes on the study: Template switching captured roughly one uniquely barcoded TCR beta cDNA molecule per two T cells in model experiments. Age-related changes in TCR beta repertoire diversity were measured in the study by deep sequencing normalized with unique cDNA molecular identifiers. The donors were split into four age groups: young (average 16 years), middle-aged (roughly 40), aged (more than 55) and long-lived (over 75). Two additional independent replicas of 1 million unique cDNA reads from the same blood draw were analyzed for two donors (one aged 18 to 30 and one aged 80 or older).

Paper-wide results and their limitations: The CMV infection status of donors was not known, potentially confounding age-related changes in expanded clonotypes. Observed TCR beta diversity per million T cells fell roughly linearly with age, and a significant reduction was already apparent by age roughly 40. The long-lived group showed more naive CD4+ T cells, fewer expanded clones and increased TCR diversity than the aged group, suggesting age selection. Estimates of total diversity based on one million sequenced T cells were regarded as lower bounds and as underestimates. Since profiling was done on bulk unsorted PBMCs, naive and antigen-experienced compartments could not be conclusively compared. Observed TCR beta diversity correlated strongly with the percentage of naive T cells measured by flow cytometry.

Libraries were made using 5' RACE. The sequencing machine was an Illumina HiSeq 2500. A second roughly 7 to 12 cycle PCR used a sample-barcoded 5' primer and a J-beta primer mix. Each TCR beta cDNA molecule received a unique molecular identifier from a template-switch 5' adaptor carrying 12 random nucleotides. Each sample yielded at least 2.5 million CDR3-containing paired-end reads. The Mint cDNA synthesis kit, primed by a TRBC-specific oligonucleotide, was used to synthesize first-strand cDNA from all RNA. Following uracil-DNA glycosylase treatment, all cDNA underwent a first 18-cycle PCR with the universal primers M1SS and BC2_uni_R. Under the source paper's analysis protocol: Normalization of each sample was performed by random selection of 1 million high-quality reads, each carrying a distinct molecular identifier. Reads sharing molecular identifiers were discarded rather than binned into consensus sequences. MiTCR, set to a Q25 quality threshold and the strictest error-elimination algorithm, was used for CDR3 identification, clonotype clustering and error correction. Lower-bound total TCR beta diversity was estimated with a nonparametric unseen species model using Euler transformation. TCRdb took the public reads, trimmed them with fastp at Q25, ran MiXCR for clone calling and kept in-frame beta chains. Each entry is one CDR3 protein sequence, shown with its most common DNA and genes. TCRdb's processing, not the study's, gives the V and J calls here. The sample yields 600,000 to 1,000,000 distinct CDR3 sequences; 20% to 30% were counted once. The ten top clones hold under 4.5% of the sample.

Donors were about 36 systemically healthy Caucasian individuals from Russia aged roughly 6 to 90 years. Each donor gave about 9.2 milliliters of peripheral blood, drawn into EDTA-treated Vacutainer tubes. Ficoll-Paque density-gradient centrifugation was used to isolate PBMCs, with at least 6.5 million per sample. Trizol reagent was used to extract total RNA from the PBMCs, yielding at least 5.5 micrograms per sample. Naive CD45RAhigh/CD27high T cell percentages were measured by flow cytometry on a PBMC aliquot from every donor. The cysteine opens and the phenylalanine closes a CDR3 of 13 amino acids. The only DNA kept is the CDR3, 39 bases in frame from the first base. As encoded in the germline V gene, CDR1 is KGHSH while CDR2 is LQKENI. These data were also reused for a study on T cells of mothers and their children. The second study, in turn, reports: Nine systemically healthy Caucasian individuals, comprising three mothers and their six children, were included as donors. cDNA synthesis used all of the extracted RNA, with about 1.5 ug of RNA in each 15 ul reaction. In the second PCR, the M1S primer introduced both the sample barcodes and 2-4 random nucleotides. Over 8.5 million TCR beta CDR3 reads came from each mother, compared with around 3 million reads from each child. Thymic selection similarly shapes TCR recombination output in related and unrelated pairs, with minor effect from inherited differences. Normalized repertoire overlap in related mother-child pairs was always slightly higher than in unrelated mother-child pairs, but the difference was never significant. With a sensitivity of about 100 clones per million clonotypes, no persistent microchimeric T cell clones were detected. In the study, deep NGS was used to compare the TCR beta repertoires of mothers and children, and features distinguishing related mother-child pairs from unrelated individuals were sought. The mean age was roughly 44 +/- 4 years for the mothers and about 10 +/- 4 years for the children. After adapter ligation with NEBNext reagents, the libraries were sequenced on Illumina HiSeq 2000 with 100+100 nt paired-end reads. To avoid cross-contamination, the mother libraries and the child libraries were prepared a month apart and sequenced in separate runs. For each donor, between 500,000 and 2,000,000 distinct TCR beta clonotypes were identified. Naive TCR beta clonotypes were estimated from low-frequency clonotypes matched to each donor's FACS-determined naive share, without sorting.

Material for sequencing was blood. The TCR comes from a boy aged 10-17 years in good health. Here the chain combines TRBV18 and TRBJ1-4; too little of a D gene remains to name it. The CDR3 protein: CACSPRQNEKLFF. The DNA reads as follows: TGTGCCTGCTCACCACGGCAGAATGAAAAACTGTTTTTT.